Shown below are 10 T cell receptor beta chains from a single sample sequenced in a study of PD-L1 blockade in urothelial cancer. Using immunoSEQ multiplex PCR, the repertoire was profiled, and TCRdb retains in-frame clones only, with some absent. The sample holds some 24,000 clones, around 82% seen once. Sample: PBMCs, taken around atezolizumab (anti-PD-L1) treatment. Receptors originate from a man between 65 and 80 years old with urothelial cancer.

This chain uses TRBV18 with TRBJ1-1, with TRBD1 identical over 9 bases. The germline V gene encodes CDR1 KGHSH and CDR2 LQKENI. The length of the CDR3 is 14 residues. The junction had 4 bases not matched to a gene; V was cut back by 3 bases and J by 5 bases. CDR3 DNA sequence: TGTGCCAGCTCACCTGGGACAGGGAGGACTGAAGCTTTCTTT. Translation gives CASSPGTGRTEAFF.

This clone occurred once. CDR3 residues: CAGSRGNTDTQYF. In DNA, the CDR3 is TGTGCCGGGTCGCGGGGCAACACAGATACGCAGTATTTT. The gene calls are TRBV6-1 and TRBJ2-3; tentatively, D is TRBD2 (6 bases). V lost 11 bases and J 2 bases, leaving 14 bases between the germline ends. This CDR3 has 13 residues. In germline, CDR1 is MNHNS, CDR2 SASEGT.

The chain carries TRBV18 and TRBJ1-1, with D perhaps matching TRBD1 (5 bases). CDR3 length: 14 residues. The V end lost 3 bases, the J end lost 3 bases, and 11 bases lay between the germline ends. The germline V gene encodes CDR1 KGHSH and CDR2 LQKENI. The CDR3 region is CASSPPRGYTEAFF. CDR3 DNA: TGTGCCAGCTCACCTCCTCGGGGGTACACTGAAGCTTTCTTT. The variable domain in full, with the rest retrieved from reference TRBV18 and TRBJ1-1, is NAGVMQNPRHLVRRRGQEARLRCSPMKGHSHVYWYRQLPEEGLKFMVYLQKENIIDESGMPKERFSAEFPKEGPSILRIQQVVRGDSAAYFCASSPPRGYTEAFFGQGTRLTVV.

The gene calls are TRBV7-2 and TRBJ1-1; D ambiguous. The CDR3 runs 14 residues. The germline V and J ends were trimmed by 4 bases and 2 bases, with 11 bases remaining between them. In germline, CDR1 is SGHTA, CDR2 FQGNSA. The CDR3 DNA is TGTGCCAGCAGCTGGCGAACAGTTAACACTGAAGCTTTCTTT. Residues: CASSWRTVNTEAFF.

This clone was detected only a few times. V usage is TRBV12-1 and J usage is TRBJ2-1; the tabulated D call, TRBD2, remains unverified against the DNA. TRBV12-1 is listed as a pseudogene. This CDR3 is built from 18 residues. For the CDR3, the DNA is TGTGCCAGCAGCTTTGAACCCGGGAGGGCCAGGTTCTACAATGAGCAGTTCTTC. Translated, it gives CASSFEPGRARFYNEQFF.

The rearrangement links TRBV5-4 to TRBJ2-7; 7 bases are shared with TRBD1. The junction had 14 bases not matched to a gene; V was cut back by 5 bases and J by 3 bases. This CDR3 is built from 16 residues. Germline V gene sequence: CDR1 SGHNT, CDR2 YYREEE (reference sequence). Written as DNA, the CDR3 is TGTGCCAGCAGGCCCTCCCCGGGACAGACCTACTACGAGCAGTACTTC. Protein: CASRPSPGQTYYEQYF. Looking up the rest from reference TRBV5-4 and TRBJ2-7 gives the full variable domain: ETGVTQSPTHLIKTRGQQVTLRCSSQSGHNTVSWYQQALGQGPQFIFQYYREEENGRGNFPPRFSGLQFPNYSSELNVNALELDDSALYLCASRPSPGQTYYEQYFGPGTRLTVT.

The chain is built from TRBV27 and TRBJ1-1, with 7 bases matching TRBD1. Germline loops: CDR1 MNHEY, CDR2 SMNVEV (reference sequence). V was clipped by 5 bases and J by 5 bases; unmatched bases: 8. CDR3 length: 14 amino acids. CDR3 sequence reads: CASSPQGGGTEAFF. Written as DNA, the CDR3 is TGTGCCAGCAGTCCCCAGGGGGGAGGTACTGAAGCTTTCTTT.

This chain joins TRBV19 and TRBJ2-5; TRBD1 matches 8 bases. The CDR3 length is 15 residues. With 6 bases clipped from V and 0 bases from J, the junction kept 6 bases outside the gene matches. In germline, CDR1 is LNHDA, CDR2 SQIVND (reference sequence). The DNA of the CDR3 is TGTGCCAGTAGCTTGAGACAGGGGCACCAAGAGACCCAGTACTTC. Protein sequence: CASSLRQGHQETQYF.

The chain's CDR3 is CASSYSTGTGITEAFF. The CDR3 DNA is TGTGCCAGCAGTTACTCTACCGGGACAGGGATTACTGAAGCTTTCTTT. This chain connects TRBV6-5 to TRBJ1-1, with TRBD1 identical over 9 bases. The germline V gene has CDR1 MNHEY and CDR2 SVGAGI. V was pared by 0 bases and J by 5 bases, with 7 bases of the junction left unmatched. The CDR3 covers 16 residues.

V gene TRBV6-1 combines with J gene TRBJ2-5, with 7 bases identical to TRBD2. Germline CDR1 is MNHNS and CDR2 is SASEGT. The ends lost 6 bases at V and 2 bases at J; junction bases unmatched: 6. This CDR3 has 14 residues. CDR3 loop: CASSETSAQETQYF. Here the CDR3 DNA reads TGTGCCAGCAGCGAAACTAGCGCTCAAGAGACCCAGTACTTC.